This TCR beta chain was sequenced in a study of control samples from healthy donors and cancer patients. The CDR3 totals 14 residues. V lost 4 bases and J 2 bases, leaving 11 bases between the germline ends. Germline V gene sequence: CDR1 LGHDT, CDR2 YNNKEL (reference sequence). Only in-frame clones appear in the TCRdb table, and some are missing; sequencing was by immunoSEQ multiplex PCR. The repertoire holds 60,000 to 85,000 clones, about 92% seen once, with more than 5% in the top ten. The genes are TRBV3-1 (or the pseudogene TRBV3-2) and TRBJ2-5; D is possibly TRBD2 (5 bases). This receptor was obtained from a woman aged 55-69 years in good health. Material for sequencing was blood. As DNA, the CDR3 is TGTGCCAGCAGCCCGCGGGCGAGTCAAGAGACCCAGTACTTC. Translating gives CASSPRASQETQYF.